These 23 T cell receptor beta chains originate from one sample sequenced in a study of beta chain features in type 1 diabetes. The isolated RNA, all of it, was reverse transcribed, so expressed TCRB transcripts were what got sequenced. Clones were sequenced by immunoSEQ multiplex PCR, and TCRdb holds only the in-frame ones, with some missing. The data contain fewer than 650,000 clones, about 16% of them seen just once; the ten biggest clones take up 0.09% to 0.095%. The sequencing sample was made of naive CD4+ T cells from blood. The receptors shown here come from a man between 18 and 29 years old in good health.

The CDR3 nucleotides are TGCGCCAGCAGCCGGGGCGGGAGCACCTACAATGAGCAGTTCTTC. Protein product: CASSRGGSTYNEQFF. The gene calls are TRBV4-3 and TRBJ2-1; 7 nucleotides align to TRBD2. This CDR3 has 15 residues. Trimming at V came to 4 bases and at J to 2 bases, leaving 5 bases not matched to a gene. Germline V gene lookup returns CDR1 LGHNA and CDR2 YSLEER.

J is TRBJ2-2 and V is TRBV5-1, with no clear D. With 0 bases removed from V and 0 bases from J, the gap between germline ends came to 12 bases. This CDR3 is built from 17 residues. Germline-derived CDR1 and CDR2 are SGHRS and YFSETQ. CDR3: CASSLVTVTPNTGELFF. In nucleotides, the CDR3 is TGCGCCAGCAGCTTGGTCACAGTAACACCGAACACCGGGGAGCTGTTTTTT.

This clone was detected a few times. This chain uses TRBV6-5 with TRBJ2-3; the D gene is possibly TRBD1 (5 bases). Germline loops: CDR1 MNHEY, CDR2 SVGAGI. The germline V and J ends were trimmed by 2 bases and 4 bases, with 7 bases remaining between them. The CDR3 runs 13 residues. The CDR3 DNA is TGTGCCAGCAGTTACGGACAAGCAGATACGCAGTATTTT. Its translation is CASSYGQADTQYF.

The rearrangement joins TRBV7-2 to TRBJ2-2; no firm D call. V lost 1 base and J lost 4, with 7 bases in between. The CDR3 loop spans 14 amino acids. Looked up from germline, CDR1 is SGHTA and CDR2 is FQGNSA. CDR3 sequence reads: CASSLERATGELFF. In DNA, the CDR3 is TGTGCCAGCAGCTTAGAAAGGGCCACCGGGGAGCTGTTTTTT.

This chain joins TRBV28 and TRBJ2-5; 7 bases align to TRBD1. CDR3 size: 12 residues. Per germline, CDR1 MDHEN and CDR2 SYDVKM. The junction had 5 bases not matched to a gene; V was cut back by 6 bases and J by 7 bases. CDR3 in amino acids: CASRGTVSTQYF. The CDR3, as DNA: TGTGCCAGCAGGGGGACAGTTTCGACCCAGTACTTC.

A few counts support this clone. The genes are TRBV5-6 and TRBJ1-1; D gene ambiguous. The germline gives CDR1 SGHDT, CDR2 YYEEEE. V lost 4 bases to trimming and J lost 1 base, with 14 bases between them. The CDR3 extends over 15 amino acids. The CDR3 bases are TGTGCCAGCAGCCGACACGGACTCCCGAACACTGAAGCTTTCTTT. This sequence encodes CASSRHGLPNTEAFF.

Points on this clone: The sample holds other DNA sequences that translate to the same CDR3. This rearrangement joins TRBV29-1 to TRBJ1-1, with D hard to call. This CDR3 has 13 residues. Deletions cut 4 bases from V and 0 bases from J, with 9 bases between. Germline-derived CDR1 and CDR2 are SQVTM and ANQGSEA. The DNA of the CDR3 is TGCAGCGTTGCGGGTCGGCTGAACACTGAAGCTTTCTTT. Translated, it gives CSVAGRLNTEAFF.

A word on this clone: Other nucleotide sequences in the sample specify the same CDR3. The J gene is TRBJ1-2, the V gene TRBV28, with unresolved D. CDR3 length: 11 amino acids. CDR1 is MDHEN and CDR2 is SYDVKM in the germline V gene. Trimming pared 2 bases from V and 5 bases from J, leaving 3 bases between. CDR3 residues: CASSLRYGYTF. In nucleotides, the CDR3 is TGTGCCAGCAGTTTACGGTATGGCTACACCTTC.

This chain joins TRBV9 and TRBJ2-7; 9 bases are shared with TRBD1. The CDR3 loop spans 13 amino acids. V trimming: 10 bases; J trimming: 5 bases; junction bases outside the gene matches: 10. Germline CDR1 is SGDLS and CDR2 is YYNGEE. CDR3 nucleotide sequence: TGTGCCTCCTCCGGGACAGGGTTCCACGAGCAGTACTTC. It translates to CASSGTGFHEQYF. The entire variable domain, with the rest obtained from reference TRBV9 and TRBJ2-7, is as follows: DSGVTQTPKHLITATGQRVTLRCSPRSGDLSVYWYQQSLDQGLQFLIQYYNGEERAKGNILERFSAQQFPDLHSELNLSSLELGDSALYFCASSGTGFHEQYFGPGTRLTVT.

CDR3 sequence: CASSPRTGFPYEQYF. The CDR3 DNA reads TGTGCCAGCAGCCCCCGGACAGGCTTCCCCTACGAGCAGTACTTC. V is TRBV9 and J is TRBJ2-7; 7 bases match TRBD1. This CDR3 contains 15 residues. V was pared by 4 bases and J by 2 bases, with 9 bases of the junction left unmatched. Germline V lookup: CDR1 SGDLS, CDR2 YYNGEE.

The rearrangement joins TRBV21-1 to TRBJ2-7. TRBV21-1 is given as a pseudogene. The CDR3 contains 14 residues. This chain's CDR3 is CASSNGSLSYEQYF. The CDR3 region has the DNA TGTGCCAGCAGCAATGGGTCATTATCCTACGAGCAGTACTTC.

The chain recombines TRBV30 with TRBJ2-2, with D maybe TRBD1 (6 bases). V was pared by 5 bases and J by 1 base, with 14 bases between. There are 15 residues in the CDR3. The germline gives CDR1 GTSNPN, CDR2 SVGIG (reference sequence). The CDR3 DNA reads as TGTGCCTGGTGTTCAGGGGTTAAGAACACCGGGGAGCTGTTTTTT. It translates to CAWCSGVKNTGELFF.

This chain links TRBV7-3 with TRBJ2-5, with D perhaps TRBD1 (5 bases). The CDR3 contains 16 residues. The germline gives CDR1 SGHTA, CDR2 FQGTGA. The V and J ends lost 2 bases and 4 bases respectively, with 17 bases between them. As DNA, the CDR3 is TGTGCCAGCAGCTTAGGCCCCCACAGAACAGGAGAGACCCAGTACTTC. This encodes CASSLGPHRTGETQYF.

The table lists this clone with a few counts. This chain connects TRBV10-3 to TRBJ2-7, with D unclear. V lost 7 bases to trimming and J lost 3 bases, with 7 bases between them. From germline, CDR1 is ENHRY and CDR2 SYGVKD. The CDR3 covers 11 residues. The CDR3 coding sequence is TGTGCCATCATGCTGAACTACGAGCAGTACTTC. The encoded protein is CAIMLNYEQYF.

This clone showed up just a few times. The V and J genes are TRBV27 and TRBJ1-2; D remains ambiguous. Trimming stripped 4 bases from V and 9 bases from J, with 15 bases between. The CDR3 extends over 13 amino acids. The germline CDR1 and CDR2 sequences are MNHEY and SMNVEV (reference sequence). Written as DNA, the CDR3 is TGTGCCAGCAGTTCGCCTTCGGCCAGACGCTACACCTTC. Translating it yields CASSSPSARRYTF.

The genes are TRBV28 and TRBJ1-5; TRBD1 might be the D (6 bases). The CDR3 is 15 amino acids. The germline gives CDR1 MDHEN, CDR2 SYDVKM. Trimming stripped 7 bases from V and 5 bases from J, with 18 bases between. The CDR3 DNA follows: TGTGCCAGCATCCCGTCTATGGGGGGCGATCAGCCCCAGCATTTT. Translated, it gives CASIPSMGGDQPQHF.

This chain uses TRBV2 with TRBJ2-1, with a weak D call TRBD2 (6 bases). CDR3 size: 12 residues. Germline values: CDR1 SNHLY, CDR2 FYNNEI. V lost 6 bases, J lost 5 bases, and 8 bases lay in between. The CDR3 DNA is TGTGCCAGCAGGGGACTGGACAATGAGCAGTTCTTC. Residues: CASRGLDNEQFF.

The V gene is TRBV6-1, the J gene TRBJ2-3; 11 nucleotides agree with TRBD2. V shed 5 bases, J shed 6 bases, and the junction held 4 bases outside the gene matches. This CDR3 is built from 14 residues. CDR1 is MNHNS, CDR2 SASEGT, per germline. Here the CDR3 reads CASSTGLAVDTQYF. Written as DNA, the CDR3 is TGTGCCAGCAGTACGGGACTAGCGGTCGATACGCAGTATTTT.

This clone was counted only a few times. This chain uses TRBV10-3 with TRBJ2-7; D unclear. This CDR3 comprises 13 residues. Per the germline V gene, CDR1 is ENHRY and CDR2 is SYGVKD. The germline V and J ends were trimmed by 10 bases and 2 bases, with 15 bases remaining between them. DNA of the CDR3: TGTGCCACGACCAGGACGGCAGCCTACGAGCAGTACTTC. It codes for CATTRTAAYEQYF.

The table lists this clone with a few counts. V gene TRBV5-1 combines with J gene TRBJ2-4, with TRBD2 identical over 13 bases. The length of the CDR3 is 20 residues. J was trimmed by 1 base and V by 0 bases; bases with no gene match: 10. The germline V gene encodes CDR1 SGHRS and CDR2 YFSETQ. The CDR3 sequence: CASSLASTSGRAAAKNIQYF. DNA of the CDR3: TGCGCCAGCAGCTTGGCCTCCACTAGCGGGAGGGCCGCTGCCAAAAACATTCAGTACTTC.

The V and J genes are TRBV7-6 and TRBJ2-1, with no clear D. This CDR3 is 14 amino acids long. V was cut by 0 bases and J by 3 bases, with 6 bases left in between. The germline gives CDR1 SGHVS, CDR2 FNYEAQ. The DNA of the CDR3 is TGTGCCAGCAGCTTAGCCCCCAGCTACAATGAGCAGTTCTTC. Protein: CASSLAPSYNEQFF.

The chain has TRBV25-1 and TRBJ2-1; 7 bases align to TRBD2. V was pared by 6 bases and J by 7 bases, with 6 bases of the junction left unmatched. The germline gives CDR1 MGHDK, CDR2 SYGVNS. The CDR3 covers 13 residues. The DNA of the CDR3 is TGTGCCAGCAGGGGGGGACTACGGAATGAGCAGTTCTTC. Protein: CASRGGLRNEQFF.

This clone was seen only a few times. The rearrangement links TRBV5-1 to TRBJ1-1; D is ambiguous. This CDR3 spans 13 amino acids. Trimming pared 6 bases from V and 4 bases from J, leaving 13 bases between. The germline gives CDR1 SGHRS, CDR2 YFSETQ. CDR3 nucleotides: TGCGCCAGCAAGTGGGGTATGGGCACTGAAGCTTTCTTT. It yields the protein CASKWGMGTEAFF.